The clone carrying this TCR beta chain was picked up a small number of times. Its antigen is not known. The data were taken from a study of cytomegalovirus exposure and HLA in healthy donors. The CDR3 length is 18 residues. Trimming took 2 bases from V and 7 from J; bases not matched to a gene: 14. Germline CDR1 reads SGHTA; CDR2 reads FQGNSA. This PCR relied on a set of 60 Vbeta primers and 13 Jbeta primers. Libraries were prepared by immunoSEQ multiplex PCR; TCRdb keeps only in-frame clonotypes and omits some of them. Among about 120,000 clones listed, 70% to 80% were seen once. Findings of the study overall: Investigators reported 150 to 200 TCR beta chains as tied to cytomegalovirus. A likely sequencing artifact accounted for one observed cluster of highly shared sequence variants.

This chain links TRBV7-2 with TRBJ1-2, with 12 bases lining up with TRBD1. The sequencing sample was made of PBMCs. The sequence came from a woman aged 40 to 49 in good health and CMV-seropositive. The CDR3 coding sequence is TGTGCCAGCAGCTTAACCGGGCGTAGGGGACAGGGGGCGATTGGCTACACCTTC. The encoded protein is CASSLTGRRGQGAIGYTF.